These 18 T cell receptor beta chains originate from one sample sequenced in a study of cytomegalovirus exposure and HLA in healthy donors. Sequenced by immunoSEQ multiplex PCR; TCRdb stores in-frame clones only, minus some. Altogether some 220,000 clones are present, 85% to 95% being singletons, with the ten largest covering about 1%. Sample: PBMCs. The receptor set was obtained from a woman under 30 in good health and CMV-seronegative.

The J gene is TRBJ2-7, the V gene TRBV5-1, with D possibly being TRBD2 (5 bases). The CDR3 extends over 13 amino acids. The germline gives CDR1 SGHRS, CDR2 YFSETQ. The V end lost 7 bases, the J end lost 4 bases, and 15 bases lay between the germline ends. DNA of the CDR3: TGCGCCAGCCGGGGTAGCAACATGTACGAGCAGTACTTC. This gives the protein CASRGSNMYEQYF.

The J gene is TRBJ1-4, the V gene TRBV5-5, with 7 bases fitting TRBD1. In germline, CDR1 is SGHKS, CDR2 YYEKEE (reference sequence). CDR3 length: 12 amino acids. The trim removed 8 bases at V and 8 bases at J, leaving 6 bases unmatched. For the CDR3, the DNA is TGTGCCAGTTCGACACAGGGGGAAAAACTGTTTTTT. Protein product: CASSTQGEKLFF.

The rearrangement joins TRBV7-6 to TRBJ1-4; TRBD1 might be the D (5 bases). The CDR3 is made up of 16 amino acids. CDR1 and CDR2 (germline): SGHVS, FNYEAQ. Trimming took off 1 base at V and 8 bases at J, with 17 bases between the two ends. CDR3 loop: CASSLGAGQGLEKLFF. CDR3 nucleotides: TGTGCCAGCAGCTTAGGGGCGGGGCAGGGATTGGAAAAACTGTTTTTT.

This clone was observed a single time. The CDR3 DNA reads TGTGCCAGCAGTGAGAGACTAGCGGGAGGGTCTCGCGATACGCAGTATTTT. Its translation: CASSERLAGGSRDTQYF. The chain carries TRBV6-1 and TRBJ2-3; TRBD2 matches at 14 bases. CDR1 MNHNS and CDR2 SASEGT come from the germline V gene. The CDR3 is 17 residues long. V lost 3 bases to trimming and J lost 6 bases; unmatched junction nucleotides: 8.

This clone was found a few times. The chain uses TRBV4-2 and TRBJ2-7; D is ambiguous. Germline V gene sequence: CDR1 LGHNA, CDR2 YNFKEQ. CDR3 size: 11 residues. V gave up 1 base and J gave up 6 bases, with 4 bases separating them. The chain's CDR3 is CASSQALEQYF. CDR3 DNA sequence: TGTGCCAGCAGCCAAGCCCTCGAGCAGTACTTC.

This chain uses TRBV9 with TRBJ1-1, with 10 bases fitting TRBD1. The V segment lost 6 bases and the J segment 5 bases; nucleotides outside the gene matches: 4. CDR3 length: 13 amino acids. The germline V gene has CDR1 SGDLS and CDR2 YYNGEE. The CDR3 loop reads CASKDRGRTEAFF. The CDR3 DNA is TGTGCCAGCAAAGACAGGGGGCGGACTGAAGCTTTCTTT.

The rearrangement joins TRBV5-4 to TRBJ2-7; 9 bases are shared with TRBD1. Germline-derived CDR1 and CDR2 are SGHNT and YYREEE (reference sequence). The CDR3 runs 14 residues. J gave up 1 base and V 5 bases, and 4 bases lay outside the gene matches. CDR3 amino acids: CASRPGQGSYEQYF. CDR3 bases: TGTGCCAGCAGGCCGGGACAGGGATCCTACGAGCAGTACTTC.

The V and J genes are TRBV14 and TRBJ2-1; no firm D call. The CDR3 has 12 amino acids. Germline V gives CDR1 SGHDN, CDR2 FVKESK. Trimming stripped 4 bases from V and 10 bases from J, with 11 bases between. The CDR3 region has the DNA TGTGCCAGCAGCCTCCGACGGGTAGAGCAGTTCTTC. This translates into CASSLRRVEQFF.

The chain uses TRBV5-4 and TRBJ2-3; tentatively, D is TRBD1 (5 bases). This CDR3 is built from 13 residues. Germline lookup yields CDR1 SGHNT and CDR2 YYREEE (reference sequence). Trimming cost V 4 bases and J 7 bases, with 13 bases left between them. CDR3 loop: CASSPAGPYTQYF. In nucleotides, the CDR3 is TGTGCCAGCAGCCCAGCAGGGCCCTATACGCAGTATTTT.

V is TRBV7-3 and J is TRBJ2-5, with D uncertain. This CDR3 comprises 13 residues. CDR1 is SGHTA, CDR2 FQGTGA, per germline. The V and J ends lost 1 base and 3 bases respectively, with 6 bases between them. CDR3 coding DNA: TGTGCCAGCAGCTTAAGCCGGGAAGAGACCCAGTACTTC. Its translation is CASSLSREETQYF.

This rearrangement joins TRBV5-1 to TRBJ1-2; D ambiguous. Germline CDR1 and CDR2: SGHRS and YFSETQ. CDR3 length: 13 amino acids. The V and J ends lost 4 bases and 8 bases respectively, with 15 bases between them. The CDR3, as DNA: TGCGCCAGCAGCGTGTCTGGGAGTGAAGGCTACACCTTC. It encodes CASSVSGSEGYTF. The complete variable domain, with remaining parts taken from reference TRBV5-1 and TRBJ1-2, reads KAGVTQTPRYLIKTRGQQVTLSCSPISGHRSVSWYQQTPGQGLQFLFEYFSETQRNKGNFPGRFSGRQFSNSRSEMNVSTLELGDSALYLCASSVSGSEGYTFGSGTRLTVV.

This sequence joins TRBV11-2 and TRBJ2-7; TRBD2 agrees at 8 bases. V shed 5 bases and J 4 bases; nucleotides not matched to a gene: 7. CDR1 and CDR2 (germline): SGHAT, FQNNGV. This CDR3 region has 14 residues. CDR3 coding DNA: TGTGCCAGCAGCCGCGCTAGCGGGCCTTACGAGCAGTACTTC. Amino acid sequence: CASSRASGPYEQYF.

The gene calls are TRBV7-3 and TRBJ2-6, with D possibly matching TRBD1 (6 bases). The V and J ends lost 3 bases and 0 bases respectively, with 9 bases between them. In germline, CDR1 is SGHTA, CDR2 FQGTGA. The CDR3 length is 16 residues. CDR3 nucleotides: TGTGCCAGCAGCTTGACAGGTTTCTCTGGGGCCAACGTCCTGACTTTC. Translated, it gives CASSLTGFSGANVLTF.

As DNA, the CDR3 is TGTGCTAGTGGGACAGGGGGCAACACTGAAGCTTTCTTT. Translation gives CASGTGGNTEAFF. The chain is built from TRBV12-5 and TRBJ1-1; TRBD1 aligns across 10 bases. J lost 2 bases, V lost 6 bases, and 0 bases had no gene match. The CDR3 has 13 amino acids. Per germline, CDR1 LGHNT and CDR2 FRNRAP. The full variable domain, in which reference TRBV12-5 and TRBJ1-1 provide the parts outside the CDR3, is DARVTQTPRHKVTEMGQEVTMRCQPILGHNTVFWYRQTMMQGLELLAYFRNRAPLDDSGMPKDRFSAEMPDATLATLKIQPSEPRDSAVYFCASGTGGNTEAFFGQGTRLTVV.

V usage is TRBV6-5 and J usage is TRBJ1-1, with D perhaps matching TRBD1 (5 bases). Germline assignment: CDR1 MNHEY and CDR2 SVGAGI. The CDR3 length is 15 residues. The V gene lost 2 bases and the J gene lost 4 bases, with 14 bases spanning the gap. The CDR3 loop is CASSYAGTGGTEAFF. The CDR3 DNA is TGTGCCAGCAGTTACGCGGGGACGGGTGGCACTGAAGCTTTCTTT.

The V gene is TRBV6-5, the J gene TRBJ1-6; possibly TRBD1 for D (6 bases). The germline CDR1 and CDR2 sequences are MNHEY and SVGAGI. The CDR3 runs 16 residues. The V gene lost 0 bases and the J gene lost 6 bases, with 12 bases spanning the gap. CDR3 nucleotide sequence: TGTGCCAGCAGTTACTCGGCAGGGGCCTTTAATTCACCCCTCCACTTT. Its protein product is CASSYSAGAFNSPLHF.

The rearrangement uses TRBV19 and TRBJ2-7; possible D gene TRBD1, 6 bases. Trimming took 9 bases from V and 4 from J, leaving 16 bases between them. Germline assignment: CDR1 LNHDA and CDR2 SQIVND (reference sequence). The CDR3 spans 13 residues. The CDR3 here is CARQQGKLYEQYF. For the CDR3, the DNA is TGTGCCAGGCAACAGGGCAAACTATACGAGCAGTACTTC.

V usage is TRBV6-5 and J usage is TRBJ2-1, with D possibly TRBD2 on 5 matching bases. The CDR3 totals 14 residues. The V gene's germline CDR1 is MNHEY and CDR2 SVGAGI. V was trimmed by 6 bases and J by 2 bases, leaving 11 bases between them. The CDR3 sequence: CASRWGDAYNEQFF. The CDR3 DNA reads as TGTGCCAGCAGATGGGGAGATGCCTACAATGAGCAGTTCTTC.